These 22 T cell receptor beta chains were sequenced from one sample in a study of T cell responses to AZD1222 COVID-19 vaccine. Assay used: immunoSEQ multiplex PCR; TCRdb lists only in-frame clones, some missing. The sample lists 150,000 to 200,000 clones; around 92% were seen once. Material: peripheral blood, obtained on day 0 of MenACWY control vaccination. The receptors come from an adult in good health.

V gene TRBV7-2 combines with J gene TRBJ2-7; no reliable D call. This CDR3 spans 11 amino acids. Germline V gene sequence: CDR1 SGHTA, CDR2 FQGNSA. V lost 4 bases to trimming and J lost 6 bases, with 7 bases between them. The DNA for the CDR3 is TGTGCCAGCAGCTCGTGGGGCGAGCAGTACTTC. It translates to CASSSWGEQYF.

The chain links TRBV28 to TRBJ1-2; D remains ambiguous. Trimming pared 2 bases from V and 3 bases from J, leaving 13 bases between. This CDR3 is built from 15 residues. Germline CDR1 MDHEN, CDR2 SYDVKM. The CDR3 sequence is CASSLERGFYYGYTF. The DNA of the CDR3 is TGTGCCAGCAGTTTAGAGCGGGGATTCTACTATGGCTACACCTTC.

The genes are TRBV30 and TRBJ1-3; 7 nucleotides agree with TRBD1. The CDR3 is 14 amino acids. Looked up from germline, CDR1 is GTSNPN and CDR2 is SVGIG (reference sequence). V lost 3 bases, J lost 4 bases, and 6 bases stayed unmatched. This CDR3 reads CAWSTGVAGNTIYF. The CDR3, as DNA: TGTGCCTGGAGCACAGGGGTTGCAGGAAACACCATATATTTT.

The V call is TRBV3-1 (or the pseudogene TRBV3-2), the J call TRBJ2-3; D is unresolved. The CDR3 is 16 residues long. The germline V and J ends were trimmed by 0 bases and 1 base, with 11 bases remaining between them. Germline V gene lookup returns CDR1 LGHDT and CDR2 YNNKEL (reference sequence). CDR3 protein: CASSQDPFLGTDTQYF. CDR3 nucleotide sequence: TGTGCCAGCAGCCAAGATCCATTCTTAGGCACAGATACGCAGTATTTT.

This sequence joins TRBV19 and TRBJ1-2; the D gene is possibly TRBD1 (5 bases). Trimming left V 3 bases short and J 5 bases short, with 19 bases between. From germline, CDR1 is LNHDA and CDR2 SQIVND (reference sequence). This CDR3 has 16 residues. As DNA, the CDR3 is TGTGCCAGTAGTATCGGTGGGAGGGGACTTCTTTATGGCTACACCTTC. It codes for CASSIGGRGLLYGYTF.

The chain uses TRBV5-1 and TRBJ1-5; the D gene is possibly TRBD1 (6 bases). The CDR3 covers 13 residues. V dropped 5 bases and J dropped 2 bases, with 8 bases sitting between them. CDR1 is SGHRS, CDR2 YFSETQ, per germline. CDR3 in amino acids: CASSKGGNQPQHF. CDR3 DNA: TGCGCCAGCAGTAAGGGGGGCAATCAGCCCCAGCATTTT.

This clone was detected a few times. The chain links TRBV29-1 to TRBJ1-2; 9 bases are a match to TRBD1. Germline loops: CDR1 SQVTM, CDR2 ANQGSEA. CDR3 length: 15 amino acids. The ends lost 4 bases at V and 0 bases at J; junction bases unmatched: 6. The CDR3 here is CSVARTGDSNYGYTF. The CDR3 DNA is TGCAGCGTTGCAAGGACAGGGGATTCTAACTATGGCTACACCTTC.

This chain links TRBV3-1 (or the pseudogene TRBV3-2) with TRBJ2-1; TRBD2 is a possible D gene (6 bases). The ends were cut back, 5 bases at V and 1 base at J, with 12 bases in the middle. Germline CDR1 LGHDT, CDR2 YNNKEL (reference sequence). The length of the CDR3 is 15 residues. CDR3 in DNA: TGTGCCAGCAGCGAAGCGGGTGGATCCTACAATGAGCAGTTCTTC. It specifies CASSEAGGSYNEQFF.

The genes are TRBV7-3 and TRBJ2-1; no firm D call. This CDR3 has 13 residues. V lost 5 bases and J lost 6, with 11 bases in between. CDR1 is SGHTA and CDR2 is FQGTGA in the germline V gene. The CDR3 loop is CASSALNPNEQFF. CDR3 sequence (DNA): TGTGCCAGCAGCGCCTTGAATCCCAATGAGCAGTTCTTC.

This chain links TRBV6-1 with TRBJ1-5; D remains unclear. The ends were cut back, 0 bases at V and 0 bases at J, with 12 bases in the middle. Per the germline V gene, CDR1 is MNHNS and CDR2 is SASEGT. The length of the CDR3 is 17 residues. CDR3 amino acids: CASSEALRLDSNQPQHF. As DNA, the CDR3 is TGTGCCAGCAGTGAAGCGCTTCGTCTAGATAGCAATCAGCCCCAGCATTTT.

The chain recombines TRBV28 with TRBJ1-1, with D perhaps matching TRBD1 (6 bases). The V gene's germline CDR1 is MDHEN and CDR2 SYDVKM. V lost 3 bases to trimming and J lost 1 base, with 12 bases between them. The CDR3 has 15 residues. CDR3 residues: CASSLSRGGNTEAFF. The CDR3 coding sequence is TGTGCCAGCAGTTTGTCAAGGGGGGGGAACACTGAAGCTTTCTTT.

This clone was counted once. V gene TRBV7-9 combines with J gene TRBJ2-1, with 7 positions matching TRBD1. This CDR3 has 15 residues. Germline trimming cut 5 bases from V and 1 base from J; bases unmatched to any gene: 5. Germline assignment: CDR1 SEHNR and CDR2 FQNEAQ (reference sequence). The CDR3 spells CASSPRDSSYNEQFF. For the CDR3, the DNA is TGTGCCAGCAGCCCCCGGGACAGTTCCTACAATGAGCAGTTCTTC.

The rearrangement links TRBV27 to TRBJ1-3, with TRBD1 matching over 8 bases. Germline V gene sequence: CDR1 MNHEY, CDR2 SMNVEV (reference sequence). CDR3 size: 14 residues. Losses at the gene ends were 2 bases for V and 4 bases for J; bases not matched to a gene: 1. In DNA, the CDR3 is TGTGCCAGCAGTTTACAGGGGGCGGGAAACACCATATATTTT. Translating it yields CASSLQGAGNTIYF.

The V and J genes are TRBV30 and TRBJ1-5; 10 bases fit TRBD1. Germline CDR1 and CDR2: GTSNPN and SVGIG (reference sequence). V dropped 3 bases and J dropped 7; count of bases not matched to a gene: 3. CDR3 length: 13 amino acids. CDR3 loop: CAWSGTGEQPQHF. The CDR3 coding sequence is TGTGCCTGGAGCGGGACAGGGGAGCAGCCCCAGCATTTT.

The V call is TRBV10-3, the J call TRBJ2-2; 13 bases line up with TRBD2. V trimming: 11 bases; J trimming: 5 bases; junction bases outside the gene matches: 11. Germline assignment: CDR1 ENHRY and CDR2 SYGVKD. The CDR3 covers 16 residues. CDR3: CASGLAGVDRTGELFF. The CDR3, as DNA: TGTGCCTCCGGACTAGCGGGAGTAGACCGTACCGGGGAGCTGTTTTTT.

This chain links TRBV7-9 with TRBJ1-1; D unclear. The CDR3 consists of 12 residues. Trimming took 6 bases from V and 0 from J, leaving 5 bases between them. Looked up from germline, CDR1 is SEHNR and CDR2 is FQNEAQ (reference sequence). Here the CDR3 reads CASRGVNTEAFF. In DNA form, the CDR3 reads TGTGCCAGCAGGGGTGTGAACACTGAAGCTTTCTTT.

This clone was recorded a few times. The chain uses TRBV19 and TRBJ2-7, with D uncertain. The CDR3 spans 14 residues. From germline, CDR1 is LNHDA and CDR2 SQIVND (reference sequence). V lost 5 bases and J lost 1, with 12 bases in between. The DNA of the CDR3 is TGTGCCAGTAGTTATCAGGAAGGTTCCTACGAGCAGTACTTC. Its protein is CASSYQEGSYEQYF.

The chain couples TRBV6-5 to TRBJ1-3; D is possibly TRBD1 (5 bases). There are 14 residues in the CDR3. CDR1 is MNHEY and CDR2 is SVGAGI in the germline V gene. Trimming pared 2 bases from V and 0 bases from J, leaving 5 bases between. CDR3 DNA: TGTGCCAGCAGTTACGGGGCCTCTGGAAACACCATATATTTT. This gives the protein CASSYGASGNTIYF.

This rearrangement joins TRBV24-1 to TRBJ1-5; D unresolved. V lost 10 bases to trimming and J lost 1 base, with 13 bases between them. The CDR3 is 14 residues long. Germline V gene lookup returns CDR1 KGHDR and CDR2 SFDVKD. CDR3 DNA: TGTGCCACTGCGGGAGCCCGGAGCAATCAGCCCCAGCATTTT. Translating gives CATAGARSNQPQHF.

The V and J genes are TRBV4-3 and TRBJ1-2; D unresolved. The V end lost 5 bases, the J end lost 7 bases, and 14 bases lay between the germline ends. CDR1 is LGHNA, CDR2 YSLEER, per germline. CDR3 length: 13 residues. CDR3 in amino acids: CASSSPEPGGYTF. The DNA for the CDR3 is TGCGCCAGCAGCTCCCCGGAGCCAGGTGGCTACACCTTC.

This chain uses TRBV30 with TRBJ2-3; D remains ambiguous. V was shortened by 1 base and J by 11 bases, with 10 bases between the two germline ends. The CDR3 is 11 residues long. The V gene's germline CDR1 is GTSNPN and CDR2 SVGIG (reference sequence). The CDR3, as DNA: TGTGCCTGGAGTGCCCCGGCCATGCAGTATTTT. Translating gives CAWSAPAMQYF.

V gene TRBV29-1 combines with J gene TRBJ1-1, with TRBD1 as a possible D gene (6 bases). The CDR3 runs to 14 residues. Looked up from germline, CDR1 is SQVTM and CDR2 is ANQGSEA. V was shortened by 8 bases and J by 2 bases, with 18 bases between the two germline ends. In DNA, the CDR3 is TGCAGCCTCTGGGAACCGGACAGAAACACTGAAGCTTTCTTT. As protein: CSLWEPDRNTEAFF.